This TCR beta chain is from a study of Ad26.COV2.S vaccination and SARS-CoV-2 variants. As for the study in general: In the study, Ad26.COV2.S was injected intramuscularly once, or twice 56 days apart. General observations from the study: Reportedly, after vaccination the spike-specific CD8+ and CD4+ T cell responses displayed substantial breadth. Placebo recipients showed lower spike-specific TCR breadth than vaccinees.

TCRdb's table, derived via immunoSEQ multiplex PCR, lists solely in-frame clones and lacks some. Among approximately 400,000 clones listed, roughly 80% were seen once. Treatment: about 20 received Ad26.COV2.S at low or high dose, single or two shots; several received placebo; per-sample allocation not given. Samples came from day 63 after the first vaccine or placebo injection. Cohort 1b enrolled adults aged 18-55 years in Boston. A word on this clone: Its specificity is unknown.

The sample was peripheral blood, taken in a trial of Ad26.COV2.S vaccine versus placebo. This clonotype was obtained from a person aged 18-60 years who received the Ad26.COV2.S COVID-19 vaccine or a placebo.

The CDR3 sequence: CASSQVNYGYTF. The CDR3, as DNA: TGTGCCAGCAGCCAAGTCAACTATGGCTACACCTTC. V and J are TRBV6-2 or TRBV6-3 and TRBJ1-2; no definite D call. Trimming pared 6 bases from V and 2 bases from J, leaving 7 bases between. Germline assignment: CDR1 MNHEY and CDR2 SVGEGT. The CDR3 contains 12 residues.